This T cell receptor (beta chain) was profiled in a study of T-cell reconstitution after alpha-beta-depleted transplantation in children (dated by TCRdb to 2016 to 2017). About the full investigation: Using TCR repertoire profiling, the study quantitatively followed how T-cell immune reconstitution unfolded in children after TCRalphabeta/CD19-depleted allogeneic hematopoietic cell transplantation.

The germline V gene specifies SGHRS as CDR1 and YFSETQ as CDR2. The CDR3 measures 13 amino acids from cysteine to phenylalanine. Only CDR3 DNA is held: 39 bases, read in frame from base 1. V drops 1 base and J drops 5 bases, leaving 10 bases in between. The library relied on PCR. TCRdb names Illumina HiSeq 2500 as the instrument used. TCR library preparation used molecular barcoding, with unique molecular identifiers applied to normalize quantification of the TCRbeta repertoire. The public reads were reanalyzed by TCRdb: fastp trimming at Q25, MiXCR alignment, in-frame beta chains only. All rows with the same CDR3 protein become a single entry with the most common DNA and genes. The sample records fewer than 90,000 distinct CDR3 sequences, approximately 7.3% of which are singletons. Around 2.5% of the sample belongs to the ten largest clones. This clonotype has just a few counts. Its antigen remains undetermined. No qualities accompany the bases; no much larger clone lies one base away.

The material was PBMCs from the stem cell graft donor, obtained from the stem cell graft. This receptor was taken from a human donor who donated a stem cell graft to a child with acute lymphoblastic leukemia. The chain joins TRBV5-1 to TRBJ2-7; the D gene is unclear. CDR3 reads: CASSLNTVNEQYF. The DNA sequence is given as TGCGCCAGCAGCTTGAACACGGTAAACGAGCAGTACTTC.